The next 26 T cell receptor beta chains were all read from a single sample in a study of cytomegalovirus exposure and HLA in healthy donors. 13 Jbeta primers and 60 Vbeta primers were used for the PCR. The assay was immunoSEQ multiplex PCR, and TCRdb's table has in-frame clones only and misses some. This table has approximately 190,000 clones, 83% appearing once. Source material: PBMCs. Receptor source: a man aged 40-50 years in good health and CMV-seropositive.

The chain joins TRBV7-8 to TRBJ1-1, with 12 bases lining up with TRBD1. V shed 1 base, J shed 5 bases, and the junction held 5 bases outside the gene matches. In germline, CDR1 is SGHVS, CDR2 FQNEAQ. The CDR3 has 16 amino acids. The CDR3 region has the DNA TGTGCCAGCAGCTTAGGGGACAGGGGGCGGGGTACTGAAGCTTTCTTT. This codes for CASSLGDRGRGTEAFF.

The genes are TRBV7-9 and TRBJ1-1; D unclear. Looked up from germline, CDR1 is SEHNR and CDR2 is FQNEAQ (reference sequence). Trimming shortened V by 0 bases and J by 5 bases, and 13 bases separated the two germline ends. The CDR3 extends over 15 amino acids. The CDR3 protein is CASSLAEPRGTEAFF. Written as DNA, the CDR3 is TGTGCCAGCAGCTTAGCGGAGCCTCGGGGTACTGAAGCTTTCTTT.

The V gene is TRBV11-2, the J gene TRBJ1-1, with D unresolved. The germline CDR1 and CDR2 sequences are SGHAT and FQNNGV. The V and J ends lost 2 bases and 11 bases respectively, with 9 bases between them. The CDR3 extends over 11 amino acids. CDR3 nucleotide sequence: TGTGCCAGCAGCTTATCCCGGGAGGCTTTCTTT. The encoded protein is CASSLSREAFF.

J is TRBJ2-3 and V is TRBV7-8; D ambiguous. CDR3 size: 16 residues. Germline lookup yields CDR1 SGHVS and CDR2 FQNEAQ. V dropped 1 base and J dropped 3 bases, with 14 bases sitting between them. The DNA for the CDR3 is TGTGCCAGCAGCTTAGGGCGGAAACACTCAACAGATACGCAGTATTTT. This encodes CASSLGRKHSTDTQYF.

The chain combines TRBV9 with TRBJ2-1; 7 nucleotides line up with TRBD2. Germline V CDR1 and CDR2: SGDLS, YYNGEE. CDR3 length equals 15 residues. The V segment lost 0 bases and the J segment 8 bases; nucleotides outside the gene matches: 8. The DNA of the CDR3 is TGTGCCAGCAGCGTAGGGTCGGGGGGTCTACATGAGCAGTTCTTC. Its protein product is CASSVGSGGLHEQFF. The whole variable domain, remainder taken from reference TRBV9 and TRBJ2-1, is DSGVTQTPKHLITATGQRVTLRCSPRSGDLSVYWYQQSLDQGLQFLIQYYNGEERAKGNILERFSAQQFPDLHSELNLSSLELGDSALYFCASSVGSGGLHEQFFGPGTRLTVL.

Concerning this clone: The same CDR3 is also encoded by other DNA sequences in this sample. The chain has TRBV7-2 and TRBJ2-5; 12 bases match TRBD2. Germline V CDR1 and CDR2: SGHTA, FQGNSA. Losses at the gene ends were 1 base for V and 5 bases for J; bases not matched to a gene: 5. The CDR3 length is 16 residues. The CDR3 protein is CASSLGLAGGGETQYF. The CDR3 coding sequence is TGTGCCAGCAGCTTAGGGCTAGCGGGAGGGGGGGAGACCCAGTACTTC.

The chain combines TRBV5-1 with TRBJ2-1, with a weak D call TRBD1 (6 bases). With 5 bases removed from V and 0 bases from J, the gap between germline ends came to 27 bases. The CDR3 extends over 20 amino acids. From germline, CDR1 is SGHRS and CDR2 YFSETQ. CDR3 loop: CASSSPGTNLYQGSYNEQFF. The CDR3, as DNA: TGCGCCAGCAGTTCCCCCGGGACAAACTTATACCAAGGCTCCTACAATGAGCAGTTCTTC.

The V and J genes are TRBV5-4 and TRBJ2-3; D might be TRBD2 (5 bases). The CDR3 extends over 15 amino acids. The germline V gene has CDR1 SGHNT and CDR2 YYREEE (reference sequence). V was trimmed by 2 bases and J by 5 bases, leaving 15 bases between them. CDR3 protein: CASSLPSRGLDTQYF. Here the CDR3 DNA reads TGTGCCAGCAGCTTACCTTCTAGAGGGTTAGATACGCAGTATTTT.

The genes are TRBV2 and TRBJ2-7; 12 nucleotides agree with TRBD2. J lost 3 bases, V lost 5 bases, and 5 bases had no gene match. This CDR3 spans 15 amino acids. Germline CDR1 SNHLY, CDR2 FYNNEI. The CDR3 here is CASSRRLAGDYEQYF. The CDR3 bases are TGTGCCAGCAGTCGGAGACTAGCGGGAGACTACGAGCAGTACTTC.

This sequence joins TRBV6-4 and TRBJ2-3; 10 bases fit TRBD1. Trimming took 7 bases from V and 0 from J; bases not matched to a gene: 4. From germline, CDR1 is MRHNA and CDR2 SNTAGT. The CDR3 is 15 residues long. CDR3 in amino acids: CASKPDRGSTDTQYF. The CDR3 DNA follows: TGTGCCAGCAAACCGGACAGGGGGAGCACAGATACGCAGTATTTT.

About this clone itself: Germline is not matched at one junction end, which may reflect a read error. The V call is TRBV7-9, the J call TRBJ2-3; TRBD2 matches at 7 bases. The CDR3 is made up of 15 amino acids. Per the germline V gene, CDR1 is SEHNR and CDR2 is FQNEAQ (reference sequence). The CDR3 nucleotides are TGTTCCAGCAGCTTTGGGGGAGGGAAAACAGATACGCAGTATTTT. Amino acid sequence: CSSSFGGGKTDTQYF. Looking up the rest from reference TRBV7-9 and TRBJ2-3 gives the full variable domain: DTGVSQNPRHKITKRGQNVTFRCDPISEHNRLYWYRQTLGQGPEFLTYFQNEAQLEKSRLLSDRFSAERPKGSFSTLEIQRTEQGDSAMYLCSSSFGGGKTDTQYFGPGTRLTVL.

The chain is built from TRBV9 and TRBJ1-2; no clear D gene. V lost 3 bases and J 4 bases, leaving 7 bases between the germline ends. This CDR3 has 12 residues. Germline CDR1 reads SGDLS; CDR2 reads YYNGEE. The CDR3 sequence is CASSAGSYGYTF. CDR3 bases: TGTGCCAGCAGCGCAGGCTCCTATGGCTACACCTTC.

The CDR3 spells CSVGLAAKNIQYF. For the CDR3, the DNA is TGCAGCGTTGGCCTAGCGGCCAAAAACATTCAGTACTTC. The V gene is TRBV29-1, the J gene TRBJ2-4; tentatively, D is TRBD2 (6 bases). V lost 4 bases to trimming and J lost 1 base, with 8 bases between them. The CDR3 runs to 13 residues. CDR1 and CDR2 from the germline V gene are SQVTM and ANQGSEA.

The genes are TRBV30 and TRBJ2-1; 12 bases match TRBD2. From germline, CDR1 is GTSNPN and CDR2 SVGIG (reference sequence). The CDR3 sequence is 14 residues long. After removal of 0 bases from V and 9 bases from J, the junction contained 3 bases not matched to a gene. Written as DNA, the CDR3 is TGTGCCTGGAGTGTTACTAGCGGGAGGAGTGAGCAGTTCTTC. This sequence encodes CAWSVTSGRSEQFF.

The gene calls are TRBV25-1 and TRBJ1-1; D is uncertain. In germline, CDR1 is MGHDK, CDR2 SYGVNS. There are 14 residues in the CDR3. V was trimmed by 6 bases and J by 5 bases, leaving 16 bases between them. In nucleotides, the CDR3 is TGTGCCAGCAGCTTATCGGGGTCGCTGACTGAAGCTTTCTTT. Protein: CASSLSGSLTEAFF. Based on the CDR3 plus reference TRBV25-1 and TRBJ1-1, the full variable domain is EADIYQTPRYLVIGTGKKITLECSQTMGHDKMYWYQQDPGMELHLIHYSYGVNSTEKGDLSSESTVSRIRTEHFPLTLESARPSHTSQYLCASSLSGSLTEAFFGQGTRLTVV.

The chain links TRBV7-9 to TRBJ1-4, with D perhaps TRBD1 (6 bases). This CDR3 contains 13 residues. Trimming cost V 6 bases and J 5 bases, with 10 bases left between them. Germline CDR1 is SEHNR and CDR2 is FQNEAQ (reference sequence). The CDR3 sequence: CASSRGGNEKLFF. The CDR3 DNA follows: TGTGCCAGCAGTCGAGGGGGAAATGAAAAACTGTTTTTT. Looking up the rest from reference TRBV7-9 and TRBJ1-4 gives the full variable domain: DTGVSQNPRHKITKRGQNVTFRCDPISEHNRLYWYRQTLGQGPEFLTYFQNEAQLEKSRLLSDRFSAERPKGSFSTLEIQRTEQGDSAMYLCASSRGGNEKLFFGSGTQLSVL.

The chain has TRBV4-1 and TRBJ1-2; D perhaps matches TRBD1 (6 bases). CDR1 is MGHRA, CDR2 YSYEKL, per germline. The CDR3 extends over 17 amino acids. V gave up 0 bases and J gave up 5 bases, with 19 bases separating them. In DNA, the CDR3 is TGCGCCAGCAGCCAAGATGTATTACAGGGTAATCGTTATGGCTACACCTTC. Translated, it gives CASSQDVLQGNRYGYTF.

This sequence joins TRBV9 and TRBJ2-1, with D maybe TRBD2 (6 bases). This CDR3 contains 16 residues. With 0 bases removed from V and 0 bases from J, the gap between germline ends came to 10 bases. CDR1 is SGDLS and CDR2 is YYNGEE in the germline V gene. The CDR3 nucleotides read TGTGCCAGCAGCGTAGTGGGCGGGAACTCCTACAATGAGCAGTTCTTC. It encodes CASSVVGGNSYNEQFF.

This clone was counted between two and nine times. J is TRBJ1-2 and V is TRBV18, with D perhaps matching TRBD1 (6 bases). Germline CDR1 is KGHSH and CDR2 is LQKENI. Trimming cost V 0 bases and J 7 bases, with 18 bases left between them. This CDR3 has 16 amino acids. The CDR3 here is CASSPPGTGSLSGYTF. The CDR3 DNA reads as TGTGCCAGCTCACCACCTGGTACAGGGTCCTTGAGTGGCTACACCTTC.

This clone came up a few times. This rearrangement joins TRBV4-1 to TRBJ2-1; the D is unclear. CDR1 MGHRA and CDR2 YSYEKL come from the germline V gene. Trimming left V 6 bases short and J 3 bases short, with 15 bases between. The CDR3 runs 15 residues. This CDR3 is CASRTGSAVYNEQFF. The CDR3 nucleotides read TGCGCCAGCAGGACGGGTTCGGCTGTCTACAATGAGCAGTTCTTC.

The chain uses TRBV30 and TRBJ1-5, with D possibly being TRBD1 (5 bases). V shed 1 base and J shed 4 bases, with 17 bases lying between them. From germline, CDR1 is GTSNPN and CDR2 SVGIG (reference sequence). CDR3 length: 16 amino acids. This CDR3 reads CAWSDRKQALNQPQHF. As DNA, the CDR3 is TGTGCCTGGAGTGATAGGAAACAGGCGCTAAATCAGCCCCAGCATTTT.

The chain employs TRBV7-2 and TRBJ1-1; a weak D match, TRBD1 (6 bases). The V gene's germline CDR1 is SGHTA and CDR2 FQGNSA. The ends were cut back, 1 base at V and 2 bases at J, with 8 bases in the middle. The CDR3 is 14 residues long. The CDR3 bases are TGTGCCAGCAGCTTAGGGACAGCAAACACTGAAGCTTTCTTT. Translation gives CASSLGTANTEAFF.

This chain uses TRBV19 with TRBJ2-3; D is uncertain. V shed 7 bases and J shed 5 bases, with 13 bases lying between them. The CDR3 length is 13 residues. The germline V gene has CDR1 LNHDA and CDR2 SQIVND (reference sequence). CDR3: CASTPSPLDTQYF. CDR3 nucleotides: TGTGCCAGTACCCCGTCCCCTTTAGATACGCAGTATTTT.

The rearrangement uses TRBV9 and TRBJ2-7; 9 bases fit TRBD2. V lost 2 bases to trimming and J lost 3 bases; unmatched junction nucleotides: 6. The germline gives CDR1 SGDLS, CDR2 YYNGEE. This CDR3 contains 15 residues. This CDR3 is CASSVAGTSLYEQYF. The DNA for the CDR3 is TGTGCCAGCAGCGTCGCCGGGACTAGCCTCTACGAGCAGTACTTC.

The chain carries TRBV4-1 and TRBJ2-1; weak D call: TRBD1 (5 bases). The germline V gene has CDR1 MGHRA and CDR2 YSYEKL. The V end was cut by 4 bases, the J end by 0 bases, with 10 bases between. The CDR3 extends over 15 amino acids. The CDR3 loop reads CASSPTGSSYNEQFF. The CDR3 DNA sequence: TGCGCCAGCAGCCCTACAGGTTCCTCCTACAATGAGCAGTTCTTC.

CDR3 residues: CASTGLAGGAYNEQFF. The CDR3 DNA follows: TGTGCCAGCACAGGACTAGCGGGAGGGGCCTACAATGAGCAGTTCTTC. This chain links TRBV7-2 with TRBJ2-1; 15 nucleotides agree with TRBD2. The CDR3 runs 16 residues. The trim removed 7 bases at V and 2 bases at J, leaving 3 bases unmatched. From germline, CDR1 is SGHTA and CDR2 FQGNSA.